This T cell receptor (beta chain) originates from a study of metastatic and nonmetastatic thyroid tumors. Every patient underwent thyroid surgery untreated. TCRdb re-clonotyped the PCR reads via MiXCR. The repertoire consists of about 36,000 clones, with less than 25% occurring once and the leading ten covering 15% to 19%. The sequenced sample was blood. The clonotype was recovered from a female donor with papillary thyroid cancer or a benign thyroid nodule (not recorded which). Some clones in this sample may be carry-over from other donors' samples.

The CDR3 region has the DNA TGTGCCAGCAGTTGGGTAACCCCGGAGCAGTTCTTC. Encoded protein: CASSWVTPEQFF. J is TRBJ2-1 and V is TRBV28; D is unresolved. The CDR3 extends over 12 amino acids. CDR1 MDHEN and CDR2 SYDVKM come from the germline V gene. The V and J ends lost 4 bases and 10 bases respectively, with 11 bases between them.